This TCR beta chain emerged from a study of regulatory T cells in long-lasting Graves disease. Documented time point: newly diagnosed GD, antithyroid drugs for less than 3 months. PBMCs were the source of the RNA used for TCR sequencing. This clonotype was seen ten or more times. Its antigen is not known. Construction of the TCR beta libraries employed iRepertoire HTBI primers in conjunction with Arm-PCR of CDR3 regions. Using its own MiXCR run on the multiplex PCR reads, TCRdb lists one record per CDR3 protein. The table has about 530,000 distinct CDR3 sequences, about 16% seen once; the top ten hold just under 25%. General study points: With persistent disease, TRBV28, TRBJ1-2 and TRBJ2-5 were the favored segments.

The V gene lost 6 bases and the J gene lost 1 base, with 10 bases spanning the gap. The length of the CDR3 is 14 residues. Germline V gives CDR1 SGHRS, CDR2 YFSETQ. These data also formed part of another study, on T cells in Graves' hyperthyroidism and ophthalmopathy. As that report states: Clinical symptoms, serum thyroxine, TRAb, thyroid ultrasound and orbital computed tomography informed diagnoses.

The clonotype comes from a woman aged 35-65 years with Graves disease. The chain joins TRBV5-1 to TRBJ2-2; the D is unclear. The sequencing used peripheral blood mononuclear cells (PBMCs), collected at new diagnosis, from a patient treated with antithyroid drugs. CDR3 amino acids: CASTSLQNTGELFF. CDR3 nucleotide sequence: TGCGCCAGCACCTCTTTGCAGAACACCGGGGAGCTGTTTTTT.